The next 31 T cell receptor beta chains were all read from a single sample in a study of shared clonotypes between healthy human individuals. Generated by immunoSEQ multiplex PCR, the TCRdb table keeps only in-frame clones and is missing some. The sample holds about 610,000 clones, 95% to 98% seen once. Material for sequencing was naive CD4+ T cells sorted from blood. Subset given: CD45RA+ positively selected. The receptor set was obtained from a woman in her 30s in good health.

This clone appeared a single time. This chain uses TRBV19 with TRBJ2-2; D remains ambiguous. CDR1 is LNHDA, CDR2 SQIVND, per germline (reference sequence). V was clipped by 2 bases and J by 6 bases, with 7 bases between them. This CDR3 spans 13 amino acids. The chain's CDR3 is CASSIKVAGELFF. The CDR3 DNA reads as TGTGCCAGTAGTATAAAGGTCGCCGGGGAGCTGTTTTTT.

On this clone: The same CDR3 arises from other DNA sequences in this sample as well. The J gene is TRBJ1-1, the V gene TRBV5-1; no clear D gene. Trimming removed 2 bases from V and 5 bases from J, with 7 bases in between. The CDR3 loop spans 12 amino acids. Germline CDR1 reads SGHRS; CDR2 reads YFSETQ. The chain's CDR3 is CASSLERTEAFF. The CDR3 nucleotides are TGCGCCAGCAGCTTAGAGCGGACTGAAGCTTTCTTT.

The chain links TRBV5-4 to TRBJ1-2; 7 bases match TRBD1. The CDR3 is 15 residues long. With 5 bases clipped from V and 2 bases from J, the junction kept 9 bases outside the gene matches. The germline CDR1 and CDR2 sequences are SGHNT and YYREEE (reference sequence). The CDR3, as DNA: TGTGCCAGCAGGCCTAACAGGGGCCTCAACTATGGCTACACCTTC. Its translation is CASRPNRGLNYGYTF.

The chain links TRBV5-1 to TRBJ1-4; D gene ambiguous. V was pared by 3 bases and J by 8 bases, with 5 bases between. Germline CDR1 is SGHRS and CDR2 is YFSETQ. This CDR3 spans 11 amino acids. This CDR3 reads CASSSGEKLFF. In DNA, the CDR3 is TGCGCCAGCAGCTCTGGAGAAAAACTGTTTTTT.

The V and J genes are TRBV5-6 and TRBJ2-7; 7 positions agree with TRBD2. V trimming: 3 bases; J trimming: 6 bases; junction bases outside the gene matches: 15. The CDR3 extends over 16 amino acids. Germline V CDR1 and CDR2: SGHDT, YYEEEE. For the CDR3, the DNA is TGTGCCAGCAGCTGGGAGGGGTCCGGGCTCACGGGCGAGCAGTACTTC. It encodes CASSWEGSGLTGEQYF.

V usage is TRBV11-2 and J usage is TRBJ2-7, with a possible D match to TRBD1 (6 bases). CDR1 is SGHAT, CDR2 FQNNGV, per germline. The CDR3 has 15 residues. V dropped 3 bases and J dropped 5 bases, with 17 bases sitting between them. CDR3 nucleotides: TGTGCCAGCAGCTTCAGGGGTTTCGGGTGGGACGAGCAGTACTTC. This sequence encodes CASSFRGFGWDEQYF.

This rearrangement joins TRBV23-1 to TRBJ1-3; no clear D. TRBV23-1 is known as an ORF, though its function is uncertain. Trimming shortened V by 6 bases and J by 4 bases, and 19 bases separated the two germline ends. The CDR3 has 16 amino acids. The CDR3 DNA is TGCGCCAGCAGCCCAGACTCCATAAGAGTGGGAAACACCATATATTTT. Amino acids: CASSPDSIRVGNTIYF.

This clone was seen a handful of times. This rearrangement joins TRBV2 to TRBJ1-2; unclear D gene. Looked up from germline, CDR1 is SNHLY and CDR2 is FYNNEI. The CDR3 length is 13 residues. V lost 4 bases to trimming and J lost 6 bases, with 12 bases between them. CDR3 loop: CASSATWSNGYTF. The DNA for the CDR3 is TGTGCCAGCAGTGCGACATGGTCGAATGGCTACACCTTC.

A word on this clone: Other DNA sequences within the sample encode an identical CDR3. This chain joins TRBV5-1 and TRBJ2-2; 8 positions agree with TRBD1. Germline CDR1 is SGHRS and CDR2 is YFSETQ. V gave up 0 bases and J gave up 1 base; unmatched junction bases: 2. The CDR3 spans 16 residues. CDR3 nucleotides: TGCGCCAGCAGCTTGGCCGGACAGGGGAACACCGGGGAGCTGTTTTTT. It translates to CASSLAGQGNTGELFF.

The CDR3, as DNA: TGTGCCAGCAGCCCTGGGACTCCCTACGAGCAGTACTTC. Protein product: CASSPGTPYEQYF. The rearrangement uses TRBV5-6 and TRBJ2-7; D possibly corresponds to TRBD2 (6 bases). Per germline, CDR1 SGHDT and CDR2 YYEEEE. The V and J ends lost 4 bases and 2 bases respectively, with 10 bases between them. CDR3 size: 13 residues.

CDR3 in amino acids: CASSKKDGGELFF. The CDR3 coding sequence is TGTGCCAGCAGCAAAAAGGACGGCGGGGAGCTGTTTTTT. V and J are TRBV5-4 and TRBJ2-2; D gene unclear. V was shortened by 4 bases and J by 7 bases, with 11 bases between the two germline ends. From germline, CDR1 is SGHNT and CDR2 YYREEE (reference sequence). The CDR3 sequence is 13 residues long.

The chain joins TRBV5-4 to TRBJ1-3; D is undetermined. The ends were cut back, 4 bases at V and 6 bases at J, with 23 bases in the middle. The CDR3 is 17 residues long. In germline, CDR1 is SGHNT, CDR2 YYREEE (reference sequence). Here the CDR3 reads CASSIKIGRISPNTIYF. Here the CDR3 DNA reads TGTGCCAGCAGCATAAAAATCGGCCGGATCTCCCCAAACACCATATATTTT. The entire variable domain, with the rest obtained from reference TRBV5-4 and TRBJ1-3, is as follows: ETGVTQSPTHLIKTRGQQVTLRCSSQSGHNTVSWYQQALGQGPQFIFQYYREEENGRGNFPPRFSGLQFPNYSSELNVNALELDDSALYLCASSIKIGRISPNTIYFGEGSWLTVV.

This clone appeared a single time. The CDR3 DNA reads TGTGCCAGCTCAACCGGACTAGGCGGGAACTACGAGCAGTACTTC. Protein sequence: CASSTGLGGNYEQYF. The gene calls are TRBV18 and TRBJ2-7; 7 positions match TRBD2. This CDR3 is built from 15 residues. Unmatched junction bases numbered 10, after V lost 5 bases and J lost 3 bases. The germline V gene encodes CDR1 KGHSH and CDR2 LQKENI. The full variable domain, its missing parts supplied by reference TRBV18 and TRBJ2-7, is NAGVMQNPRHLVRRRGQEARLRCSPMKGHSHVYWYRQLPEEGLKFMVYLQKENIIDESGMPKERFSAEFPKEGPSILRIQQVVRGDSAAYFCASSTGLGGNYEQYFGPGTRLTVT.

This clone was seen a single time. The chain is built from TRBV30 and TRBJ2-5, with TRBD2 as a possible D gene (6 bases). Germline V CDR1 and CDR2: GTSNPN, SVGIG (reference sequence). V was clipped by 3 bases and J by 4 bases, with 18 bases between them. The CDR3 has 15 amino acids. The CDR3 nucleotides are TGTGCCTGGAGCGGCGGGGCAGGGATGGGAGAGACCCAGTACTTC. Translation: CAWSGGAGMGETQYF.

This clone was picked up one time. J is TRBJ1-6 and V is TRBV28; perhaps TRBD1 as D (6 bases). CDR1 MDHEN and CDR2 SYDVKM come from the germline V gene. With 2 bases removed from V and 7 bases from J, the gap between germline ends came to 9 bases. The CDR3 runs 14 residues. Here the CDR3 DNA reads TGTGCCAGCAGTTTAGCACAGGGAAATTCACCCCTCCACTTT. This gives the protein CASSLAQGNSPLHF.

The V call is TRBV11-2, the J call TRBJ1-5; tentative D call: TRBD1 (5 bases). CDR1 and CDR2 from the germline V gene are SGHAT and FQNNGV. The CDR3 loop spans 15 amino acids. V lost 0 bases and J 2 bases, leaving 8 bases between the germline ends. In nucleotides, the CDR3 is TGTGCCAGCAGCTTAGAGGGGCGCGGCAATCAGCCCCAGCATTTT. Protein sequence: CASSLEGRGNQPQHF.

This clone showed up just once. The CDR3 is CASSLGDRDSNEQYF. The CDR3 bases are TGCGCCAGCAGCTTGGGGGACAGGGACAGCAACGAGCAGTACTTC. The chain has TRBV5-1 and TRBJ2-7, with 9 bases lining up with TRBD1. The V and J ends lost 0 bases and 5 bases, in that order; junction bases with no gene match: 6. Germline V gene lookup returns CDR1 SGHRS and CDR2 YFSETQ. The CDR3 totals 15 residues.

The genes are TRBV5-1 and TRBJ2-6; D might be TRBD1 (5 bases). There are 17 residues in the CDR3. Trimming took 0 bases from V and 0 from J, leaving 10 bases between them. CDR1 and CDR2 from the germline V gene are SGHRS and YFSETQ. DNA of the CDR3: TGCGCCAGCAGCTTGGTGACAGATAGCTCTGGGGCCAACGTCCTGACTTTC. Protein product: CASSLVTDSSGANVLTF.

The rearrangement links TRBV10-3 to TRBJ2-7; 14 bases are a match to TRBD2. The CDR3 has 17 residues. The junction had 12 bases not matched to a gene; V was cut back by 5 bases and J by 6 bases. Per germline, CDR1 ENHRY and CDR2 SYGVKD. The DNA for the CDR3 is TGTGCCATCAGTACCGGGACTAGCGGGAGACCCAAAGGCGAGCAGTACTTC. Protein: CAISTGTSGRPKGEQYF.

CDR3 in amino acids: CASSPGLAGVSITDTQYF. In nucleotides, the CDR3 is TGTGCCAGCAGCCCCGGACTAGCGGGAGTGAGTATTACAGATACGCAGTATTTT. This chain uses TRBV7-9 with TRBJ2-3; 13 positions agree with TRBD2. Germline CDR1 SEHNR, CDR2 FQNEAQ (reference sequence). Unmatched junction bases numbered 11, after V lost 5 bases and J lost 3 bases. The CDR3 covers 18 residues.

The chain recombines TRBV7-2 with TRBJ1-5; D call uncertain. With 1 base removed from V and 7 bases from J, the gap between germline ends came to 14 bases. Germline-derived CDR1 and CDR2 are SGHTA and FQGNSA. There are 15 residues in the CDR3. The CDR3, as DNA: TGTGCCAGCAGCTTAGGCGGGGTTGGAGCACAGCCCCAGCATTTT. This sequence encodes CASSLGGVGAQPQHF.

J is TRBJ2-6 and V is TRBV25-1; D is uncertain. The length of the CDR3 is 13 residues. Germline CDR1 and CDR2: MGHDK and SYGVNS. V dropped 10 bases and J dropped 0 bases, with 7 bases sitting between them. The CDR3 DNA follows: TGTGCCACCGATCTCTCTGGGGCCAACGTCCTGACTTTC. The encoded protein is CATDLSGANVLTF.

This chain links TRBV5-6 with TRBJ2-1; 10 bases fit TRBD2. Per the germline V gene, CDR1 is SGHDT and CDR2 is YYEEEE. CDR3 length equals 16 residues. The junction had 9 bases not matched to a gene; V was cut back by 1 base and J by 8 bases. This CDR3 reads CASSLQREGLGDEQFF. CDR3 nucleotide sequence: TGTGCCAGCAGCTTGCAGCGGGAGGGCCTTGGTGATGAGCAGTTCTTC.

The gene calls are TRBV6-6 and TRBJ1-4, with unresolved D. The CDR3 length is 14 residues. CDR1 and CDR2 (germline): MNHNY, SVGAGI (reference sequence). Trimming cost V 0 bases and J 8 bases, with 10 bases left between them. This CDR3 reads CASSYSQSYEKLFF. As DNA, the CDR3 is TGTGCCAGCAGTTACTCTCAGTCCTACGAAAAACTGTTTTTT.

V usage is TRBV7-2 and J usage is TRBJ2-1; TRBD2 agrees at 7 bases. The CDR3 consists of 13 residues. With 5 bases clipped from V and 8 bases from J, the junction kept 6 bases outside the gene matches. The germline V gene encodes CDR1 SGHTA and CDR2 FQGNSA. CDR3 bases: TGTGCCAGCAGCCGCGGACTAGTATATGAGCAGTTCTTC. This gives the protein CASSRGLVYEQFF. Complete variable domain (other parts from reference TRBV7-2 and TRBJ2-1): GAGVSQSPSNKVTEKGKDVELRCDPISGHTALYWYRQSLGQGLEFLIYFQGNSAPDKSGLPSDRFSAERTGGSVSTLTIQRTQQEDSAVYLCASSRGLVYEQFFGPGTRLTVL.

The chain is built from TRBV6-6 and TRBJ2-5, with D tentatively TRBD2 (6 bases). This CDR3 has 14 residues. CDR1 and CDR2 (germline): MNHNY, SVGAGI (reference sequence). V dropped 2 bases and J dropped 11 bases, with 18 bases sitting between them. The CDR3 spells CASSYGTGSGEQYF. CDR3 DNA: TGTGCCAGCAGTTACGGGACCGGGAGCGGTGAGCAGTACTTC.

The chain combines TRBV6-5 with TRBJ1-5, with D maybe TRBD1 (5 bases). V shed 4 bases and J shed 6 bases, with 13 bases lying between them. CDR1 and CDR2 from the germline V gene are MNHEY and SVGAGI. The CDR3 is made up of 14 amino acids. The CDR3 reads CASSLQPGSQPQHF. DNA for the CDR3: TGTGCCAGCAGTTTACAACCAGGGAGTCAGCCCCAGCATTTT.

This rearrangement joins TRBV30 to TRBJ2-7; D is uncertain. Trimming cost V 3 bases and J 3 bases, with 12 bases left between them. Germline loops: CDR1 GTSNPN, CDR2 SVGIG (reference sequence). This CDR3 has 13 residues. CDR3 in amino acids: CAWSVDLDYEQYF. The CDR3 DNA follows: TGTGCCTGGAGCGTCGACCTCGACTACGAGCAGTACTTC.

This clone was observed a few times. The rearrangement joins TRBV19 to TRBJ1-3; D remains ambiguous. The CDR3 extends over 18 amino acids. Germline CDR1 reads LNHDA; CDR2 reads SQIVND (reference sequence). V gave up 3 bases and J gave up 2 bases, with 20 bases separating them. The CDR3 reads CASSMLQAGSLTGNTIYF. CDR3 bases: TGTGCCAGTAGTATGCTCCAGGCCGGCAGCTTGACTGGAAACACCATATATTTT.

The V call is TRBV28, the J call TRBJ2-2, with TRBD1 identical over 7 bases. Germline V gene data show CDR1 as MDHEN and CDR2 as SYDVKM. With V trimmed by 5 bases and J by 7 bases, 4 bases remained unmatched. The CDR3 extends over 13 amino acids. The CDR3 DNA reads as TGTGCCAGCAGTGGTACAGGGGTCGGGGAGCTGTTTTTT. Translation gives CASSGTGVGELFF.

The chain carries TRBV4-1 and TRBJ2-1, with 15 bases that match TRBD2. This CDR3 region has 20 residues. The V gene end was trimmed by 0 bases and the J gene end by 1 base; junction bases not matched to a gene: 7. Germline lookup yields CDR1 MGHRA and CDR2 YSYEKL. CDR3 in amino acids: CASSQEMGLAGGASYNEQFF. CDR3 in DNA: TGCGCCAGCAGCCAAGAAATGGGACTAGCGGGAGGAGCGTCCTACAATGAGCAGTTCTTC.